This T cell receptor (beta chain) was profiled in a study of cytomegalovirus exposure and HLA in healthy donors. CDR3 length: 13 amino acids. The germline CDR1 and CDR2 sequences are SNHLY and FYNNEI. The V and J ends lost 8 bases and 4 bases respectively, with 14 bases between them. It was with 60 Vbeta and 13 Jbeta primers that the PCR ran. Clones were read by immunoSEQ multiplex PCR, and TCRdb kept only the in-frame ones, dropping some. The table for this sample gives fewer than 100,000 clones. Specimen: PBMCs. This clonotype was sampled from a woman aged 60 to 75 in good health and CMV-seronegative. V usage is TRBV2 and J usage is TRBJ2-5, with a possible D match to TRBD2 (6 bases). CDR3 amino acids: CASRPSVAETQYF. In DNA, the CDR3 is TGTGCCAGCCGTCCTAGCGTCGCAGAGACCCAGTACTTC.